This T cell receptor (beta chain) derives from a study of technical replicates of blood from a few donors. This clone was found a few times. There are 14 residues in the CDR3. V shed 1 base and J 4 bases; nucleotides not matched to a gene: 4. Germline CDR1 LGHNA, CDR2 YNFKEQ. TCRdb's copy holds only in-frame clones and misses some; the assay was immunoSEQ multiplex PCR. The sample records 60,000 or so clones, about 87% being singletons. The rearrangement joins TRBV4-2 to TRBJ2-7; 7 nucleotides match TRBD2. Sequenced input: PBMCs. This receptor was identified in a human donor in good health. Some clones in this sample may be carry-over from other donors' samples. CDR3 protein: CASSQAPSGYEQYF. The DNA of the CDR3 is TGTGCCAGCAGCCAAGCCCCTAGCGGTTACGAGCAGTACTTC.